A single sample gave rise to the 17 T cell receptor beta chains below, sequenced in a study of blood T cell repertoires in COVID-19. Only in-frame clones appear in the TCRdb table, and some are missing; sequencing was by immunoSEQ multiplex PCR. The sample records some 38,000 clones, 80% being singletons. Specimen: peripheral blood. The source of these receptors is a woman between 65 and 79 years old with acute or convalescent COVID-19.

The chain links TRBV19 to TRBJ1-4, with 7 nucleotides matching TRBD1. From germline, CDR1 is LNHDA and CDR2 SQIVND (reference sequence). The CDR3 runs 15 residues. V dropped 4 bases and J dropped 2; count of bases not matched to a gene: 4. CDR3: CASSSLGQTNEKLFF. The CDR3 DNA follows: TGTGCCAGTAGTAGCCTGGGACAGACTAATGAAAAACTGTTTTTT.

The CDR3 sequence is CTSSQGSRDRGSHGYTF. CDR3 nucleotides: TGCACCAGCAGCCAAGGGTCCCGGGACAGGGGATCCCATGGCTACACCTTC. The V gene is TRBV1, the J gene TRBJ1-2; the table's D call of TRBD1 was not tested on the DNA. TRBV1 is flagged as a pseudogene. This CDR3 is 17 amino acids long.

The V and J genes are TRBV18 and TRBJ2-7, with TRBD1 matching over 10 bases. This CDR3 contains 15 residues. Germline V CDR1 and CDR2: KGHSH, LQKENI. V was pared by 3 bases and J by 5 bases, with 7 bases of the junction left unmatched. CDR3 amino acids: CASSPKGTGDNEQYF. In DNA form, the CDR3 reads TGTGCCAGCTCACCCAAAGGGACAGGGGACAACGAGCAGTACTTC.

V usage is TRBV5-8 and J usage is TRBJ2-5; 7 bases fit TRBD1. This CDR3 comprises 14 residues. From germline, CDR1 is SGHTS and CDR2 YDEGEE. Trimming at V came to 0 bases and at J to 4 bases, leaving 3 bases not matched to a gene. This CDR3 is CASSLGTGRETQYF. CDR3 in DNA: TGTGCCAGCAGCTTGGGGACAGGTCGAGAGACCCAGTACTTC.

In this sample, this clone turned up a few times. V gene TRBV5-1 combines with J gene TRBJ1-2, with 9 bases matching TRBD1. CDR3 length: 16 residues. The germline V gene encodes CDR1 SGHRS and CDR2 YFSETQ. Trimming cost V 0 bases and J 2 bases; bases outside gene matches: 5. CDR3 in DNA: TGCGCCAGCAGCTTGGAGGACAGGGGAAACAACTATGGCTACACCTTC. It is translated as CASSLEDRGNNYGYTF. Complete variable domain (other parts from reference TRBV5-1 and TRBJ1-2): KAGVTQTPRYLIKTRGQQVTLSCSPISGHRSVSWYQQTPGQGLQFLFEYFSETQRNKGNFPGRFSGRQFSNSRSEMNVSTLELGDSALYLCASSLEDRGNNYGYTFGSGTRLTVV.

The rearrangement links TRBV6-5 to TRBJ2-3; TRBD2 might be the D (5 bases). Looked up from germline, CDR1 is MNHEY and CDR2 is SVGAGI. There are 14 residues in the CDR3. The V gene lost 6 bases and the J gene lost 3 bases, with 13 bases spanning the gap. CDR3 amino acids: CASSPRADTDTQYF. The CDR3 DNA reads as TGTGCCAGCAGCCCAAGAGCGGATACAGATACGCAGTATTTT.

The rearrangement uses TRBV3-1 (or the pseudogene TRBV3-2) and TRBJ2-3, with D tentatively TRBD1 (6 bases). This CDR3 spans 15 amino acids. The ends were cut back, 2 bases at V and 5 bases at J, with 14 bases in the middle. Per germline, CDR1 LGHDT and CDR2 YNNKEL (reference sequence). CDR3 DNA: TGTGCCAGCAGCCAAAATAACAGGGCGGGAGATACGCAGTATTTT. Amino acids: CASSQNNRAGDTQYF.

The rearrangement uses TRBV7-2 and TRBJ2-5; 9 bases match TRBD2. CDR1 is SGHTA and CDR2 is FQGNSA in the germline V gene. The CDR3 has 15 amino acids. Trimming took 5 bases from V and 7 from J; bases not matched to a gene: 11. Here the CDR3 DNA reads TGTGCCAGCAGCAATCAAGCGGGAGGAGCCGGGACCCAGTACTTC. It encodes CASSNQAGGAGTQYF.

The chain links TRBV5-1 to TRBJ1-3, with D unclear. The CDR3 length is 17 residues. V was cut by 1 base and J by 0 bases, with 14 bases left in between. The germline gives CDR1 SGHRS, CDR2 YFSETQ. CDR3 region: CASSLSGGSSSGNTIYF. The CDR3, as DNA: TGCGCCAGCAGCTTGAGTGGCGGGTCGAGCTCTGGAAACACCATATATTTT.

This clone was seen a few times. The CDR3 region is CASSQGVGELFF. In DNA form, the CDR3 reads TGCGCCAGCAGCCAAGGGGTAGGGGAGCTGTTTTTT. V gene TRBV5-1 combines with J gene TRBJ2-2, with D possibly being TRBD1 (5 bases). Looked up from germline, CDR1 is SGHRS and CDR2 is YFSETQ. V lost 4 bases and J lost 8, with 9 bases in between. This CDR3 spans 12 amino acids.

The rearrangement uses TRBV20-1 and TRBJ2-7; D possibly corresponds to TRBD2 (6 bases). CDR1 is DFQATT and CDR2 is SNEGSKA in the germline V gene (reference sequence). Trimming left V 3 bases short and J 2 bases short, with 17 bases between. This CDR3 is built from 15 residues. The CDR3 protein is CSASTWVSGPYEQYF. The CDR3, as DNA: TGCAGTGCTAGTACGTGGGTTAGCGGACCCTACGAGCAGTACTTC.

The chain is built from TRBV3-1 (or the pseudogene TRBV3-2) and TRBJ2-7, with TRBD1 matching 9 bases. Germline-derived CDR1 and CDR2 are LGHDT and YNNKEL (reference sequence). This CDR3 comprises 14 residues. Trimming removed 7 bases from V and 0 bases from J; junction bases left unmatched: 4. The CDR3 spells CASKGTGNSYEQYF. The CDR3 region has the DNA TGTGCCAGCAAGGGGACAGGGAACTCCTACGAGCAGTACTTC.

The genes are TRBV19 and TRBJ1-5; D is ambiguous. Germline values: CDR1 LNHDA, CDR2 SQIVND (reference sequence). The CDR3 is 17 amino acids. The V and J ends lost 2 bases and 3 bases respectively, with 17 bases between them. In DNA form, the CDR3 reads TGTGCCAGTAGTATATACTCTGGAGGCAGCTCCAATCAGCCCCAGCATTTT. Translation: CASSIYSGGSSNQPQHF.

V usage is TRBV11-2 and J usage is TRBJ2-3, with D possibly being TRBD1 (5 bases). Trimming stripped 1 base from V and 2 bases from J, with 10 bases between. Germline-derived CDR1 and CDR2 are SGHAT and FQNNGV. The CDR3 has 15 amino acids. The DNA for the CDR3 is TGTGCCAGCAGCTTAGCTGCAGGGCCCACAGATACGCAGTATTTT. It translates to CASSLAAGPTDTQYF.

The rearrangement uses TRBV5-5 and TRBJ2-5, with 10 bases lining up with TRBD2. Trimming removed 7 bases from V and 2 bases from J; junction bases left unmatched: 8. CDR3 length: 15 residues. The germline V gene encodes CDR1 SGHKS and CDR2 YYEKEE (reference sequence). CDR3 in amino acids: CASRSTSGTQETQYF. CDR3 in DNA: TGTGCCAGCCGAAGTACTAGCGGGACGCAAGAGACCCAGTACTTC.

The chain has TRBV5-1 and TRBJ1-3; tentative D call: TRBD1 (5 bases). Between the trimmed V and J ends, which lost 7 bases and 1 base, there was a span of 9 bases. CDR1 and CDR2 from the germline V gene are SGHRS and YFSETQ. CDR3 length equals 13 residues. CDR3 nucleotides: TGCGCCAGCGGGGCCGATTCTGGAAACACCATATATTTT. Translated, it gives CASGADSGNTIYF.

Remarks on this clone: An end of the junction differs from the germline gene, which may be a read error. The CDR3 loop reads CASSNSLEQYF. The CDR3 coding sequence is TGTGCCAGCAGTAACTCCCTCGAGCAGTACTTC. V and J are TRBV6-4 and TRBJ2-7; no definite D call. In germline, CDR1 is MRHNA, CDR2 SNTAGT. This CDR3 has 11 residues.